Listed below are T cell receptor beta chains from one sample, sequenced in a study of blood T cell repertoires in COVID-19. Sequenced by immunoSEQ multiplex PCR; TCRdb stores in-frame clones only, minus some. The sample consists of 75,000 or so clones, 88% of them appearing once. Sequenced input: peripheral blood. The receptor set was obtained from a man in his fifties or sixties with acute or convalescent COVID-19. CDR3s include the opening cysteine and the closing phenylalanine or tryptophan. D genes are given only for firm matches. The size field is filled for only some rows; it gives once, few, many or a size class.

TRBV5-4	-	TRBJ2-7	-	16	TGTGCCAGCAGCTTGGGCGGAGGACGGACCACCTACGAGCAGTACTTC	CASSLGGGRTTYEQYF
TRBV6-5	-	TRBJ2-5	-	13	TGTGCCAGCAGTTACAGCGGGCGTGAGACCCAGTACTTC	CASSYSGRETQYF
TRBV19	-	TRBJ1-5	-	15	TGTGCCAGTAGTGAGCAGGAATATAGCAATCAGCCCCAGCATTTT	CASSEQEYSNQPQHF
TRBV6-2/TRBV6-3	-	TRBJ1-5	-	15	TGTGCCAGCAGTAAAAGACAGCTTTTAGATCAGCCCCAGCATTTT	CASSKRQLLDQPQHF
TRBV6-5	-	TRBJ1-1	-	13	TGTGCCAGCAGTTACCAGGGTAGCACTGAAGCTTTCTTT	CASSYQGSTEAFF
TRBV6-6	-	TRBJ1-1	many	13	TGTGCCAGCAGTCTGGGAGGGGCCACTGAAGCTTTCTTT	CASSLGGATEAFF
TRBV5-1	TRBD1	TRBJ1-1	-	15	TGCGCCAGCAGCGCCGACAGGGTCGGGAACACTGAAGCTTTCTTT	CASSADRVGNTEAFF
TRBV4-2	TRBD2	TRBJ2-2	-	15	TGTGCCAGCAGCCTTGCGGGGGGGCCATCCGGGGAGCTGTTTTTT	CASSLAGGPSGELFF
TRBV11-2	TRBD2	TRBJ2-5	once	15	TGTGCCAGCAGCTTAGCGCGGGGGGTCCAAGAGACCCAGTACTTC	CASSLARGVQETQYF
TRBV4-2	-	TRBJ1-2	-	13	TGTGCCAGCAGGCGGACAGAGAACTATGGCTACACCTTC	CASRRTENYGYTF
TRBV6-1	-	TRBJ1-6	-	16	TGTGCCAGCAGTGAAGCGGAGACAGCGCCTAATTCACCCCTCCACTTT	CASSEAETAPNSPLHF
TRBV3-1/TRBV3-2	-	TRBJ2-3	few	13	TGTGCCAGCAGCCAAGGTTCGGTGGATACGCAGTATTTT	CASSQGSVDTQYF
TRBV11-3	TRBD2	TRBJ2-1	-	15	TGTGCCAGCAGCCGTGGCGGGGGGGATTACAATGAGCAGTTCTTC	CASSRGGGDYNEQFF